This is a list of T cell receptor beta chains from one sample in a study of shared clonotypes between healthy human individuals. Data came from immunoSEQ multiplex PCR; TCRdb stores just in-frame clones and leaves some out. The sample yields 490,000 or so clones, around 79% seen once. The sequenced sample was PBMCs. The receptors originated from a woman in her thirties or forties in good health. Some clones in this sample may be carry-over from other donors' samples. Both conserved end residues are part of each CDR3. D genes are given only for firm matches. Rows may omit the clone size; those that give it use once, few, many or a size class.

clone size: -; V gene: TRBV7-2; J gene: TRBJ2-2; D gene: -; CDR3 protein: CASSVGTGELFF; CDR3 DNA: TGTGCCAGCAGCGTGGGTACCGGGGAGCTGTTTTTT
clone size: -; V gene: TRBV27; J gene: TRBJ2-4; D gene: -; CDR3 protein: CASRPGPRYWDIQYF; CDR3 DNA: TGTGCCAGCAGGCCGGGTCCAAGGTATTGGGACATTCAGTACTTC
clone size: once; V gene: TRBV19; J gene: TRBJ1-3; D gene: -; CDR3 protein: CASSIHPSSGNTIYF; CDR3 DNA: TGTGCCAGTAGTATCCACCCGAGCTCTGGAAACACCATATATTTT
clone size: -; V gene: TRBV29-1; J gene: TRBJ2-7; D gene: -; CDR3 protein: CSAGENSSGEQYF; CDR3 DNA: TGCAGCGCCGGGGAGAATTCGTCGGGGGAGCAGTACTTC
clone size: -; V gene: TRBV5-6; J gene: TRBJ2-5; D gene: -; CDR3 protein: CASSSSASGRETQYF; CDR3 DNA: -
clone size: -; V gene: TRBV10-2; J gene: TRBJ1-2; D gene: -; CDR3 protein: CASRDRAYGYTF; CDR3 DNA: TGCGCCAGCAGGGACAGAGCCTATGGCTACACCTTC
clone size: few; V gene: TRBV5-4; J gene: TRBJ1-1; D gene: TRBD1; CDR3 protein: CASSPDRAKNTEAFF; CDR3 DNA: TGTGCCAGCAGTCCCGACAGGGCTAAGAACACTGAAGCTTTCTTT
clone size: -; V gene: TRBV18; J gene: TRBJ1-4; D gene: TRBD1; CDR3 protein: CASSPDRGHEKLFF; CDR3 DNA: TGTGCCAGCTCACCTGACAGGGGTCACGAAAAACTGTTTTTT
clone size: -; V gene: TRBV5-1; J gene: TRBJ2-2; D gene: -; CDR3 protein: CASSPGDSTMNTGELFF; CDR3 DNA: TGCGCCAGCAGCCCTGGGGACTCCACCATGAACACCGGGGAGCTGTTTTTT
clone size: once; V gene: TRBV5-8; J gene: TRBJ1-4; D gene: -; CDR3 protein: CASPEGSLNEKLFF; CDR3 DNA: TGTGCCAGCCCTGAGGGCAGTCTTAATGAAAAACTGTTTTTT
clone size: -; V gene: TRBV6-4; J gene: TRBJ2-3; D gene: -; CDR3 protein: CASSDGGRDADTQYF; CDR3 DNA: TGTGCCAGCAGTGACGGGGGACGGGACGCAGATACGCAGTATTTT
clone size: -; V gene: TRBV7-9; J gene: TRBJ2-7; D gene: TRBD2; CDR3 protein: CASSPRLAGDEQYF; CDR3 DNA: TGTGCCAGCAGCCCCCGACTAGCGGGAGACGAGCAGTACTTC
clone size: -; V gene: TRBV2; J gene: TRBJ2-2; D gene: TRBD1; CDR3 protein: CASSWTGGAGTGELFF; CDR3 DNA: TGTGCTAGCAGTTGGACAGGGGGCGCAGGCACCGGGGAGCTGTTTTTT
clone size: few; V gene: TRBV5-4; J gene: TRBJ2-3; D gene: -; CDR3 protein: CASNPPGGSADTQYF; CDR3 DNA: TGTGCCAGCAACCCTCCGGGGGGCAGCGCAGATACGCAGTATTTT
clone size: -; V gene: TRBV5-1; J gene: TRBJ2-2; D gene: TRBD1; CDR3 protein: CASSLGQGDTGELFF; CDR3 DNA: TGCGCCAGCAGCCTGGGACAGGGGGACACCGGGGAGCTGTTTTTT
clone size: -; V gene: TRBV7-2; J gene: TRBJ2-1; D gene: -; CDR3 protein: CASSFSRYNEQFF; CDR3 DNA: TGTGCCAGCAGCTTCAGTCGGTACAATGAGCAGTTCTTC
clone size: -; V gene: TRBV7-6; J gene: TRBJ1-1; D gene: -; CDR3 protein: CASSLETGSTEAFF; CDR3 DNA: TGTGCCAGCAGCTTAGAGACAGGAAGCACTGAAGCTTTCTTT
clone size: -; V gene: TRBV27; J gene: TRBJ2-1; D gene: TRBD2; CDR3 protein: CASSLAGVSYNEQFF; CDR3 DNA: TGTGCCAGCAGCCTAGCGGGAGTTTCCTACAATGAGCAGTTCTTC
clone size: -; V gene: TRBV19; J gene: TRBJ1-1; D gene: -; CDR3 protein: CASSRDSLGQAFF; CDR3 DNA: TGTGCCAGTAGTCGCGACAGTCTGGGGCAAGCTTTCTTT
clone size: -; V gene: TRBV7-2; J gene: TRBJ2-7; D gene: TRBD2; CDR3 protein: CASSLGTSATYEQYF; CDR3 DNA: TGTGCCAGCAGCTTAGGGACTAGCGCAACCTACGAGCAGTACTTC
clone size: -; V gene: TRBV6-6; J gene: TRBJ2-2; D gene: TRBD1; CDR3 protein: CASTLDRVYGELFF; CDR3 DNA: TGTGCCAGCACCCTGGACAGGGTGTACGGGGAGCTGTTTTTT
clone size: -; V gene: TRBV19; J gene: TRBJ1-1; D gene: -; CDR3 protein: CASSQGGDTEAFF; CDR3 DNA: TGTGCCAGTAGTCAAGGGGGAGACACTGAAGCTTTCTTT
clone size: -; V gene: TRBV9; J gene: TRBJ2-1; D gene: TRBD2; CDR3 protein: CASSVGVAGAEFF; CDR3 DNA: TGTGCCAGCAGCGTAGGTGTAGCGGGAGCAGAGTTCTTC
clone size: -; V gene: TRBV5-1; J gene: TRBJ1-3; D gene: -; CDR3 protein: CASSLQGSGNTIYF; CDR3 DNA: TGCGCCAGCAGCTTGCAGGGATCTGGAAACACCATATATTTT
clone size: -; V gene: TRBV5-6; J gene: TRBJ2-2; D gene: TRBD1; CDR3 protein: CASHKTYRGPGELFF; CDR3 DNA: TGTGCCAGCCACAAAACCTACAGGGGACCCGGGGAGCTGTTTTTT
clone size: -; V gene: TRBV5-1; J gene: TRBJ2-6; D gene: -; CDR3 protein: CASSLEVSGANVLTF; CDR3 DNA: TGCGCCAGCAGCTTGGAGGTCAGTGGGGCCAACGTCCTGACTTTC
clone size: -; V gene: TRBV28; J gene: TRBJ2-1; D gene: TRBD2; CDR3 protein: CASSDPGTSGRGEQFF; CDR3 DNA: TGTGCCAGCAGTGACCCCGGGACTAGCGGGAGGGGTGAGCAGTTCTTC
clone size: few; V gene: TRBV7-9; J gene: TRBJ2-1; D gene: -; CDR3 protein: CASSLQRARRWDNQQFF; CDR3 DNA: TGTGCCAGCAGTCTACAGCGGGCCCGGCGCTGGGACAATCAGCAGTTCTTC
clone size: -; V gene: TRBV5-1; J gene: TRBJ2-5; D gene: -; CDR3 protein: CASSLAGWETQYF; CDR3 DNA: TGCGCCAGCAGCTTGGCAGGGTGGGAGACCCAGTACTTC
clone size: -; V gene: TRBV5-8; J gene: TRBJ2-3; D gene: -; CDR3 protein: CASSLATVRASTDTQYF; CDR3 DNA: TGTGCCAGCAGCTTGGCCACGGTCAGGGCAAGCACAGATACGCAGTATTTT
clone size: -; V gene: TRBV30; J gene: TRBJ1-1; D gene: -; CDR3 protein: CACSGGLGDTEAFF; CDR3 DNA: TGTGCCTGCTCTGGGGGGCTGGGGGACACTGAAGCTTTCTTT
clone size: few; V gene: TRBV7-6; J gene: TRBJ1-3; D gene: -; CDR3 protein: CASSLGRGSGNTIYF; CDR3 DNA: TGTGCCAGCAGCTTAGGAAGGGGCTCTGGAAACACCATATATTTT
clone size: once; V gene: TRBV7-7; J gene: TRBJ2-1; D gene: -; CDR3 protein: CASSLGVGGSDEQFF; CDR3 DNA: TGTGCTAGCAGCTTAGGAGTAGGGGGGAGCGATGAGCAGTTCTTC